This T cell receptor beta chain was identified during a study of blood T cell repertoires in COVID-19. The age range of participants was 18 to 89 years, with residence in roughly 25 US areas. Cohort 3 recovery required two negative PCRs, clearance, or symptom resolution. Methods used by the authors: Reference gene primer amplification gave estimated nucleated cell counts. TCRdb's copy holds only in-frame clones and misses some; the assay was immunoSEQ multiplex PCR. V and J calls and clone size are copied from that table; D and trimming were computed from the DNA. In the table there are 250,000 to 350,000 clones, around 90% of which are singletons. V shed 5 bases and J 6 bases; nucleotides not matched to a gene: 8. The CDR3 sequence is 14 residues long. The germline CDR1 and CDR2 sequences are MDHEN and SYDVKM.

The receptor was isolated from a woman in her late teens or twenties who had recovered from COVID-19. Sequenced input: PBMCs or T cells enriched from blood (not recorded which). The genes are TRBV28 and TRBJ2-3; 7 bases are a match to TRBD2. The DNA of the CDR3 is TGTGCCAGCAGTCCGCGGGAGCCCCCTGATACGCAGTATTTT. Translated: CASSPREPPDTQYF. The full variable domain, with the rest looked up from reference TRBV28 and TRBJ2-3, is DVKVTQSSRYLVKRTGEKVFLECVQDMDHENMFWYRQDPGLGLRLIYFSYDVKMKEKGDIPEGYSVSREKKERFSLILESASTNQTSMYLCASSPREPPDTQYFGPGTRLTVL.